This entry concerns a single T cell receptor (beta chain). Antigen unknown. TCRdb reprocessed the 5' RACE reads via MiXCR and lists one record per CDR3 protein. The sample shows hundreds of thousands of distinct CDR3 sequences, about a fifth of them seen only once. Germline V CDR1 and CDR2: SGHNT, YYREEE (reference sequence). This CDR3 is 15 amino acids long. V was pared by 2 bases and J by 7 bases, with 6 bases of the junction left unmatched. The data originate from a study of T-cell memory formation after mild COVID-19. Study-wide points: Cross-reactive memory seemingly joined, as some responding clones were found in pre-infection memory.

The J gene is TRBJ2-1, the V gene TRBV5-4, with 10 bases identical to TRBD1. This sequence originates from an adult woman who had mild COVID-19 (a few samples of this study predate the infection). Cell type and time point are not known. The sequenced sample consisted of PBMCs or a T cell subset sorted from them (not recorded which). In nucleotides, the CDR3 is TGTGCCAGCAGCTTTAGACAGGGGGCAGGTAATGAGCAGTTCTTC. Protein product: CASSFRQGAGNEQFF.